Each of the 26 T cell receptor beta chains below was sequenced from the same sample in a study of lymphopenia after photon versus proton radiotherapy. Generated by immunoSEQ multiplex PCR, the TCRdb table keeps only in-frame clones and is missing some. This table holds under 75,000 clones, 85% to 95% found once. The specimen was peripheral blood, collected from a patient treated with photon-based radiotherapy. Every receptor here comes from a woman aged 40 to 50 with cholangiocarcinoma.

The chain links TRBV27 to TRBJ1-5; D perhaps matches TRBD1 (5 bases). This CDR3 has 12 amino acids. V was clipped by 2 bases and J by 6 bases, with 5 bases between them. Germline V CDR1 and CDR2: MNHEY, SMNVEV (reference sequence). For the CDR3, the DNA is TGTGCCAGCAGTTTAAGGGGTCAGCCCCAGCATTTT. Translation gives CASSLRGQPQHF.

The chain uses TRBV5-4 and TRBJ1-1; 7 positions agree with TRBD1. V dropped 5 bases and J dropped 7; count of bases not matched to a gene: 11. CDR3 length: 14 residues. Germline-derived CDR1 and CDR2 are SGHNT and YYREEE (reference sequence). The CDR3 is CASSHEGARYEAFF. The CDR3 DNA is TGTGCCAGCAGTCATGAGGGGGCCCGATATGAAGCTTTCTTT.

The rearrangement joins TRBV28 to TRBJ1-1, with D unclear. This CDR3 has 13 residues. Trimming stripped 5 bases from V and 2 bases from J, with 9 bases between. CDR1 is MDHEN, CDR2 SYDVKM, per germline. CDR3 sequence (DNA): TGTGCCAGCAGTGCCCCGGTTAACACTGAAGCTTTCTTT. Encoded protein: CASSAPVNTEAFF.

The V and J genes are TRBV2 and TRBJ2-1; D not resolved. This CDR3 spans 13 amino acids. The germline gives CDR1 SNHLY, CDR2 FYNNEI. V gave up 9 bases and J gave up 0 bases, with 9 bases separating them. This chain's CDR3 is CARAAHSYNEQFF. The DNA for the CDR3 is TGTGCCAGGGCGGCCCACTCCTACAATGAGCAGTTCTTC.

The J gene is TRBJ2-1, the V gene TRBV7-2; 9 bases are shared with TRBD2. The CDR3 contains 16 residues. With 4 bases clipped from V and 8 bases from J, the junction kept 12 bases outside the gene matches. Germline V gene data show CDR1 as SGHTA and CDR2 as FQGNSA. Written as DNA, the CDR3 is TGTGCCAGCAGCTCCACGACTAGCGGACCGAGGGATGAGCAGTTCTTC. Its translation: CASSSTTSGPRDEQFF.

The rearrangement joins TRBV10-3 to TRBJ2-6, with D perhaps TRBD2 (6 bases). Germline-derived CDR1 and CDR2 are ENHRY and SYGVKD. The CDR3 extends over 13 amino acids. Trimming pared 11 bases from V and 1 base from J, leaving 9 bases between. The CDR3 DNA is TGTGCCGGGCGGGGATCTGGGGCCAACGTCCTGACTTTC. Translating gives CAGRGSGANVLTF.

The gene calls are TRBV29-1 and TRBJ1-1; TRBD1 matches at 9 bases. The CDR3 has 11 amino acids. J lost 7 bases, V lost 7 bases, and 4 bases had no gene match. The germline V gene has CDR1 SQVTM and CDR2 ANQGSEA. In DNA, the CDR3 is TGCAGCGGGGGACAGGGTAATGAAGCTTTCTTT. This translates into CSGGQGNEAFF. Based on the CDR3 plus reference TRBV29-1 and TRBJ1-1, the full variable domain is SAVISQKPSRDICQRGTSLTIQCQVDSQVTMMFWYRQQPGQSLTLIATANQGSEATYESGFVIDKFPISRPNLTFSTLTVSNMSPEDSSIYLCSGGQGNEAFFGQGTRLTVV.

The chain is built from TRBV28 and TRBJ1-6; 7 bases map to TRBD1. Germline V gene data show CDR1 as MDHEN and CDR2 as SYDVKM. The CDR3 totals 16 residues. The ends lost 5 bases at V and 7 bases at J; junction bases unmatched: 11. The CDR3 spells CASSPHTGTANSPLHF. The CDR3 DNA reads as TGTGCCAGCAGTCCGCACACAGGGACAGCAAATTCACCCCTCCACTTT.

This chain uses TRBV9 with TRBJ1-4, with 7 bases aligning to TRBD1. This CDR3 is 16 amino acids long. The germline CDR1 and CDR2 sequences are SGDLS and YYNGEE. Unmatched junction bases numbered 10, after V lost 0 bases and J lost 8 bases. As DNA, the CDR3 is TGTGCCAGCAGCGTAGAGGGACAGCCCTTGGAGGAAAAACTGTTTTTT. It translates to CASSVEGQPLEEKLFF.

This chain connects TRBV5-1 to TRBJ1-1; D remains unclear. The CDR3 sequence is 13 residues long. Germline CDR1 SGHRS, CDR2 YFSETQ. The ends were cut back, 5 bases at V and 1 base at J, with 9 bases in the middle. The CDR3, as DNA: TGCGCCAGCAGTATAGAGGCGAACACTGAAGCTTTCTTT. Translating gives CASSIEANTEAFF.

The chain joins TRBV29-1 to TRBJ1-1, with D hard to call. The V gene lost 3 bases and the J gene lost 1 base, with 6 bases spanning the gap. The CDR3 spans 12 residues. CDR1 and CDR2 from the germline V gene are SQVTM and ANQGSEA. The CDR3 sequence: CSVDTKNTEAFF. The CDR3 coding sequence is TGCAGCGTTGATACCAAGAACACTGAAGCTTTCTTT.

The J gene is TRBJ1-1, the V gene TRBV6-5; D is perhaps TRBD1 (6 bases). The CDR3 consists of 15 residues. V gave up 2 bases and J gave up 2 bases, with 12 bases separating them. Germline V gene sequence: CDR1 MNHEY, CDR2 SVGAGI. The CDR3 nucleotides are TGTGCCAGCAGTTACGCGGGACATTCAAACACTGAAGCTTTCTTT. Translated: CASSYAGHSNTEAFF.

The genes are TRBV30 and TRBJ1-4; 8 bases are shared with TRBD1. This CDR3 has 17 amino acids. Germline trimming cut 3 bases from V and 7 bases from J; bases unmatched to any gene: 16. CDR1 GTSNPN and CDR2 SVGIG come from the germline V gene (reference sequence). Here the CDR3 DNA reads TGTGCCTGGAGGAACCAATCGAGTGACAGGGGTTTTGAAAAACTGTTTTTT. It specifies CAWRNQSSDRGFEKLFF.

V and J are TRBV28 and TRBJ2-7; TRBD1 agrees at 7 bases. Looked up from germline, CDR1 is MDHEN and CDR2 is SYDVKM. V lost 5 bases, J lost 4 bases, and 2 bases stayed unmatched. The CDR3 has 12 residues. The CDR3 bases are TGTGCCAGCAGTACGACAGGGTACGAGCAGTACTTC. This sequence encodes CASSTTGYEQYF.

The chain carries TRBV4-1 and TRBJ1-3; D not resolved. Per germline, CDR1 MGHRA and CDR2 YSYEKL. The CDR3 loop spans 14 amino acids. Trimming took off 4 bases at V and 2 bases at J, with 9 bases between the two ends. CDR3 in DNA: TGCGCCAGCAGCCCCGGAGGGACTGGAAACACCATATATTTT. This codes for CASSPGGTGNTIYF.

V is TRBV27 and J is TRBJ2-7; D is uncertain. CDR1 is MNHEY and CDR2 is SMNVEV in the germline V gene (reference sequence). Deletions cut 7 bases from V and 5 bases from J, with 9 bases between. This CDR3 has 11 amino acids. The CDR3, as DNA: TGTGCCAGCACGGACGGCAACGAGCAGTACTTC. The encoded protein is CASTDGNEQYF.

This chain links TRBV27 with TRBJ2-7; TRBD1 aligns across 7 bases. CDR3 length: 13 residues. The trim removed 4 bases at V and 4 bases at J, leaving 4 bases unmatched. CDR1 is MNHEY, CDR2 SMNVEV, per germline (reference sequence). The CDR3 loop is CASSSTGVYEQYF. As DNA, the CDR3 is TGTGCCAGCAGTTCAACAGGGGTGTACGAGCAGTACTTC.

The CDR3 here is CAWSARVVGGYTF. Here the CDR3 DNA reads TGTGCCTGGAGTGCGAGGGTAGTGGGAGGCTACACCTTC. V and J are TRBV30 and TRBJ1-2; D is ambiguous. Per germline, CDR1 GTSNPN and CDR2 SVGIG (reference sequence). This CDR3 region has 13 residues. V gave up 1 base and J gave up 8 bases, with 14 bases separating them. Full variable domain (missing parts from reference TRBV30 and TRBJ1-2): SQTIHQWPATLVQPVGSPLSLECTVEGTSNPNLYWYRQAAGRGLQLLFYSVGIGQISSEVPQNLSASRPQDRQFILSSKKLLLSDSGFYLCAWSARVVGGYTFGSGTRLTVV.

The count of this clone is one. The rearrangement uses TRBV20-1 and TRBJ2-1; D call uncertain. The CDR3 sequence is 11 residues long. Per the germline V gene, CDR1 is DFQATT and CDR2 is SNEGSKA (reference sequence). V lost 8 bases and J 1 base, leaving 6 bases between the germline ends. The CDR3: CSPWSYNEQFF. The CDR3 bases are TGCAGTCCATGGTCCTACAATGAGCAGTTCTTC.

The chain joins TRBV6-5 to TRBJ1-5; the D gene is possibly TRBD1 (6 bases). Germline V CDR1 and CDR2: MNHEY, SVGAGI. CDR3 length equals 15 residues. The ends were cut back, 5 bases at V and 2 bases at J, with 13 bases in the middle. Written as DNA, the CDR3 is TGTGCCAGCAGTCGGGGGGGCGCGCGCAATCAGCCCCAGCATTTT. Translating gives CASSRGGARNQPQHF.

This clone was counted once. The V call is TRBV9, the J call TRBJ2-1; 11 bases match TRBD1. V gave up 7 bases and J gave up 4 bases; unmatched junction bases: 4. Germline CDR1 is SGDLS and CDR2 is YYNGEE. CDR3 length: 14 residues. In DNA, the CDR3 is TGTGCCAGCGGGGGACAGGGGGAATACAATGAGCAGTTCTTC. Encoded protein: CASGGQGEYNEQFF.

The rearrangement uses TRBV7-9 and TRBJ2-7; TRBD2 might be the D (6 bases). Trimming cost V 5 bases and J 2 bases, with 16 bases left between them. The CDR3 loop spans 15 amino acids. CDR1 is SEHNR, CDR2 FQNEAQ, per germline (reference sequence). The CDR3 reads CASSPTGTSAYEQYF. The CDR3 bases are TGTGCCAGCAGCCCCACCGGGACTTCGGCCTACGAGCAGTACTTC.

The rearrangement links TRBV18 to TRBJ2-4; possible D gene TRBD2, 6 bases. The CDR3 has 14 residues. Germline-derived CDR1 and CDR2 are KGHSH and LQKENI. Trimming removed 3 bases from V and 7 bases from J, with 13 bases in between. The CDR3 sequence: CASSPAGRSNIQYF. The CDR3 DNA follows: TGTGCCAGCTCACCGGCGGGACGGAGCAACATTCAGTACTTC.

The chain is built from TRBV11-2 and TRBJ2-1, with TRBD1 matching 9 bases. The CDR3 runs 17 residues. The J segment lost 7 bases and the V segment lost 3 bases, leaving 13 bases of the junction unmatched. The germline CDR1 and CDR2 sequences are SGHAT and FQNNGV. The CDR3: CASSLRGQGIGGNEQFF. The DNA of the CDR3 is TGTGCCAGCAGCTTGCGGGGACAGGGTATAGGAGGGAATGAGCAGTTCTTC.

The CDR3 is CASIYGQLSNQPQHF. The CDR3 DNA is TGTGCCAGCATTTATGGACAGCTTAGCAATCAGCCCCAGCATTTT. The chain uses TRBV28 and TRBJ1-5, with D possibly being TRBD1 (6 bases). Germline V gene sequence: CDR1 MDHEN, CDR2 SYDVKM. The CDR3 totals 15 residues. Trimming removed 7 bases from V and 0 bases from J, with 13 bases in between.

The chain links TRBV6-6 to TRBJ2-1; possibly TRBD2 for D (5 bases). V lost 3 bases and J lost 2, with 11 bases in between. The CDR3 is 15 residues long. CDR1 and CDR2 (germline): MNHNY, SVGAGI (reference sequence). CDR3 in DNA: TGTGCCAGCAGTTATCAGCGGCCTGCCTACAATGAGCAGTTCTTC. It encodes CASSYQRPAYNEQFF.